Listed here is a single TCR beta chain. CD45RO-negative cells were positively selected for CCR7, leaving out terminally differentiated effector memory CD45RA+ cells. In the authors' methods: Without quality scores, immunoSEQ junctional reads could not be filtered like full-length reads. Clones were sequenced by immunoSEQ multiplex PCR, and TCRdb holds only the in-frame ones, with some missing. That table furnishes V, J and clone size, whereas the DNA furnished D and trimming. The sample holds roughly 2,000,000 clones, less than 95% seen once. The sample comes from a study of shared clonotypes between healthy human individuals. The CDR3 extends over 15 amino acids. V lost 8 bases and J 2 bases, leaving 15 bases between the germline ends. Germline V lookup: CDR1 MNHEY, CDR2 SVGAGI.

The chain carries TRBV6-5 and TRBJ2-2; unclear D gene. The specimen was naive CD8+ T cells sorted from blood. The receptor was isolated from a man aged 18 to 30 in good health. The CDR3 DNA sequence: TGTGCCAGCGGGTCGGGTAGCCGAAACACCGGGGAGCTGTTTTTT. It is translated as CASGSGSRNTGELFF.